A selection of T cell receptor beta chains follows, all from one sample in a study of shared clonotypes between healthy human individuals. The data were produced by immunoSEQ multiplex PCR, yet TCRdb's version contains in-frame clones alone and is incomplete. The sample consists of some 1,400,000 clones, 95% to 97% of them appearing once. The source material was naive CD4+ T cells sorted from blood. These receptors were collected from a man aged 30 to 39 in good health. Each CDR3 is given with its conserved first and last residue. Each record gives: J gene, V gene, D gene, clone size, CDR3 DNA, CDR3 protein. D genes are given only for firm matches. Size values are once, few and many counts, or a class for expanded clones, and some rows have none.

J gene: TRBJ1-4; V gene: TRBV18; D gene: -; clone size: -; CDR3 DNA: TGTGCCAGCTCACCTCCGTATAATGAAAAACTGTTTTTT; CDR3 protein: CASSPPYNEKLFF
J gene: TRBJ2-6; V gene: TRBV7-8; D gene: TRBD1; clone size: -; CDR3 DNA: TGTGCCAGCAGCTACAGGGGATCTGGGGCCAACGTCCTGACTTTC; CDR3 protein: CASSYRGSGANVLTF
J gene: TRBJ2-3; V gene: TRBV28; D gene: TRBD2; clone size: -; CDR3 DNA: TGTGCCAGCAGGCCTATAGCGGGAGTGGGAGATACGCAGTATTTT; CDR3 protein: CASRPIAGVGDTQYF
J gene: TRBJ2-2; V gene: TRBV10-1; D gene: TRBD1; clone size: -; CDR3 DNA: TGCGCCAGCAGTAAGGACAGGCCCACCGGGGAGCTGTTTTTT; CDR3 protein: CASSKDRPTGELFF
J gene: TRBJ2-3; V gene: TRBV4-2; D gene: TRBD2; clone size: -; CDR3 DNA: TGTGCCAGCAGCCAAGATCGCGGGGGGCGAGATACGCAGTATTTT; CDR3 protein: CASSQDRGGRDTQYF
J gene: TRBJ2-6; V gene: TRBV9; D gene: TRBD1; clone size: -; CDR3 DNA: TGTGCCAGCAGCACACAGGGGTCTGGGGCCAACGTCCTGACTTTC; CDR3 protein: CASSTQGSGANVLTF
J gene: TRBJ2-7; V gene: TRBV7-9; D gene: TRBD1; clone size: few; CDR3 DNA: TGTGCCAGCAGCCCTCGAAGGGGGCTCATCTACGAGCAGTACTTC; CDR3 protein: CASSPRRGLIYEQYF
J gene: TRBJ2-7; V gene: TRBV6-5; D gene: TRBD1; clone size: -; CDR3 DNA: TGTGCCAGCAGCAAAGCCGGGACAGCCGAGCAGTACTTC; CDR3 protein: CASSKAGTAEQYF
J gene: TRBJ2-7; V gene: TRBV6-1; D gene: -; clone size: -; CDR3 DNA: TGTGCCAGCAGTTTTGACGGCTACGAGCAGTACTTC; CDR3 protein: CASSFDGYEQYF
J gene: TRBJ1-1; V gene: TRBV7-2; D gene: -; clone size: -; CDR3 DNA: TGTGCCAGCAGCTTAGACAGTTACACTGAAGCTTTCTTT; CDR3 protein: CASSLDSYTEAFF
J gene: TRBJ1-2; V gene: TRBV6-6; D gene: -; clone size: -; CDR3 DNA: TGTGCCAGCAGTTACTCTGGGCAGGGTCTCAATGGCTACACCTTC; CDR3 protein: CASSYSGQGLNGYTF
J gene: TRBJ1-5; V gene: TRBV10-3; D gene: -; clone size: -; CDR3 DNA: TGTGCCATCAGTGGTCCCGGGGGCGGTAATCAGCCCCAGCATTTT; CDR3 protein: CAISGPGGGNQPQHF
J gene: TRBJ2-5; V gene: TRBV10-2; D gene: -; clone size: once; CDR3 DNA: TGCGCCAGCCAGCAGGGGGAGACCCAGTACTTC; CDR3 protein: CASQQGETQYF
J gene: TRBJ2-1; V gene: TRBV9; D gene: -; clone size: -; CDR3 DNA: TGTGCCAGCAGCGTATTGTGGGCGGGGGCGAACAATGAGCAGTTCTTC; CDR3 protein: CASSVLWAGANNEQFF
J gene: TRBJ1-2; V gene: TRBV29-1; D gene: -; clone size: -; CDR3 DNA: TGCAGCGTTGAAGAGTTCAAAGGGACACATGGCTACACCTTC; CDR3 protein: CSVEEFKGTHGYTF
J gene: TRBJ1-1; V gene: TRBV10-2; D gene: -; clone size: -; CDR3 DNA: TGCGCCGCTGCCCAAGGGGGCACTGAAGCTTTCTTT; CDR3 protein: CAAAQGGTEAFF
J gene: TRBJ1-4; V gene: TRBV7-9; D gene: -; clone size: -; CDR3 DNA: TGTGCCAGCAGCGCGGGGGTAGGGCACGGACTCCTTAGTCGGGAAAAACTGTTTTTT; CDR3 protein: CASSAGVGHGLLSREKLFF
J gene: TRBJ1-2; V gene: TRBV7-2; D gene: TRBD1; clone size: -; CDR3 DNA: TGTGCCAGCAGCCAAGGGGGACAGGGATTGTTGAGTGGCTACACCTTC; CDR3 protein: CASSQGGQGLLSGYTF
J gene: TRBJ1-5; V gene: TRBV4-1; D gene: -; clone size: -; CDR3 DNA: TGCGCCAGCAGCCTTGGACAGCTCAATCAGCCCCAGCATTTT; CDR3 protein: CASSLGQLNQPQHF
J gene: TRBJ2-5; V gene: TRBV10-1; D gene: -; clone size: -; CDR3 DNA: TGCGCCAGCAGTGAGTCGACAAGAGAGACCCAGTACTTC; CDR3 protein: CASSESTRETQYF
J gene: TRBJ1-1; V gene: TRBV7-9; D gene: -; clone size: -; CDR3 DNA: TGTGCCAGCAGCCCACTACGAGTGCAAGCTTTCTTT; CDR3 protein: CASSPLRVQAFF
J gene: TRBJ2-7; V gene: TRBV11-2; D gene: -; clone size: -; CDR3 DNA: TGTGCCAGCAGCTTAGTTAGAGGGATCTACGAGCAGTACTTC; CDR3 protein: CASSLVRGIYEQYF
J gene: TRBJ1-4; V gene: TRBV5-1; D gene: -; clone size: -; CDR3 DNA: TGCGCCAGCACAGATGGCGGGGCGAGAGAAAAACTGTTTTTT; CDR3 protein: CASTDGGAREKLFF
J gene: TRBJ2-4; V gene: TRBV11-2; D gene: TRBD2; clone size: -; CDR3 DNA: TGTGCCAGCGCCGCACTTACGGGAGGGCACATTCAGTACTTC; CDR3 protein: CASAALTGGHIQYF
J gene: TRBJ1-5; V gene: TRBV28; D gene: TRBD1; clone size: -; CDR3 DNA: TGTGCCAGCAGTCCCCAGACAGGGACGGGAAATCAGCCCCAGCATTTT; CDR3 protein: CASSPQTGTGNQPQHF
J gene: TRBJ1-5; V gene: TRBV29-1; D gene: -; clone size: -; CDR3 DNA: TGCAGCGTTGACTGGCAGGGAGGGAACAATCAGCCCCAGCATTTT; CDR3 protein: CSVDWQGGNNQPQHF
J gene: TRBJ1-5; V gene: TRBV5-8; D gene: -; clone size: -; CDR3 DNA: TGTGCCAGCAGCTTCCGTACCTCCCCGTATCAGCCCCAGCATTTT; CDR3 protein: CASSFRTSPYQPQHF
J gene: TRBJ2-5; V gene: TRBV5-1; D gene: -; clone size: few; CDR3 DNA: TGCGCCAGCAGCTTGGACCCCAGCGGGCCCAGGCACTTC; CDR3 protein: CASSLDPSGPRHF
J gene: TRBJ2-3; V gene: TRBV5-1; D gene: -; clone size: -; CDR3 DNA: TGCGCCAGCAGCATCCCTCGGGACTTAGTTCCAGATACGCAGTATTTT; CDR3 protein: CASSIPRDLVPDTQYF
J gene: TRBJ2-7; V gene: TRBV5-1; D gene: -; clone size: -; CDR3 DNA: TGCGCCAGCAGCTTGGTGTCAGGGAACTCCTACGAGCAGTACTTC; CDR3 protein: CASSLVSGNSYEQYF
J gene: TRBJ2-3; V gene: TRBV7-2; D gene: TRBD2; clone size: -; CDR3 DNA: TGTGCCAGCAGCTTGAGTCCTAGCGGTTACACAGATACGCAGTATTTT; CDR3 protein: CASSLSPSGYTDTQYF
J gene: TRBJ2-1; V gene: TRBV5-1; D gene: TRBD2; clone size: once; CDR3 DNA: TGCGCCAGCAGCTCTGGACTAGCGGGAGTATATGAGCAGTTCTTC; CDR3 protein: CASSSGLAGVYEQFF
J gene: TRBJ1-1; V gene: TRBV5-1; D gene: TRBD1; clone size: -; CDR3 DNA: TGCGCCAGCAGTCCCGACCCGACAGGGGTGAACACTGAAGCTTTCTTT; CDR3 protein: CASSPDPTGVNTEAFF
J gene: TRBJ1-2; V gene: TRBV5-6; D gene: -; clone size: -; CDR3 DNA: TGTGCCAGCAGCTCGGAGAACCACTACCAAGGACGGTATGGCTACACCTTC; CDR3 protein: CASSSENHYQGRYGYTF
J gene: TRBJ1-1; V gene: TRBV10-1; D gene: -; clone size: -; CDR3 DNA: TGCGCCAGCAGTGAGTCAGGCCCGGTTGGGCACACTGAAGCTTTCTTT; CDR3 protein: CASSESGPVGHTEAFF
J gene: TRBJ2-3; V gene: TRBV7-2; D gene: -; clone size: -; CDR3 DNA: TGTGCCAGCAGCCGAATTGTCCGCACAGATACGCAGTATTTT; CDR3 protein: CASSRIVRTDTQYF
J gene: TRBJ2-5; V gene: TRBV10-3; D gene: TRBD2; clone size: -; CDR3 DNA: TGTGCCTCGGGACTAGCGATAATGGGAGAGACCCAGTACTTC; CDR3 protein: CASGLAIMGETQYF
J gene: TRBJ2-7; V gene: TRBV28; D gene: -; clone size: -; CDR3 DNA: TGTGCCAGCAGTCCCCATGGCGGTGTTAACGAGCAGTACTTC; CDR3 protein: CASSPHGGVNEQYF
J gene: TRBJ1-1; V gene: TRBV18; D gene: -; clone size: -; CDR3 DNA: TGTGCCAGCTCACCCGGGGCAAGGATGAACACTGAAGCTTTCTTT; CDR3 protein: CASSPGARMNTEAFF
J gene: TRBJ2-1; V gene: TRBV6-1; D gene: TRBD2; clone size: -; CDR3 DNA: TGTGCCAGCCAGCGGGGGTCCTACAATGAGCAGTTCTTC; CDR3 protein: CASQRGSYNEQFF